Listed here are 26 T cell receptor beta chains from one sample, sequenced in a study of post-analysis software for immune sequencing data. Study results and limitations: TRBV segments more frequent in patients than in controls numbered about five and included TRBV5-6, TRBV5-1 and TRBV20-1.

Their antigen targets remain unknown. Researchers reported that TCR beta cDNA libraries carried unique molecular identifiers. TCRdb re-called the PCR reads with MiXCR, one entry per CDR3 protein. This repertoire shows around 440,000 distinct CDR3 sequences, around 40% found once; its top ten account for about 12%. Sequenced material: blood. Receptors were obtained from a girl aged 5 to 17 with multiple sclerosis.

This sequence joins TRBV12-3 or TRBV12-4 and TRBJ2-1; 8 nucleotides agree with TRBD2. The CDR3 runs to 16 residues. After removal of 7 bases from V and 5 bases from J, the junction contained 13 bases not matched to a gene. CDR3 sequence: CASNQRETLPNNEQFF. Written as DNA, the CDR3 is TGTGCCAGCAACCAGCGGGAGACCCTACCAAACAATGAGCAGTTCTTC.

This clonotype has only a few counts. The rearrangement uses TRBV4-1 and TRBJ2-7; no firm D call. The germline gives CDR1 MGHRA, CDR2 YSYEKL. This CDR3 has 14 amino acids. The V end lost 0 bases, the J end lost 3 bases, and 9 bases lay between the germline ends. CDR3 DNA sequence: TGCGCCAGCAGCCAAGAGGGCGCCTTCTACGAGCAGTACTTC. Translation gives CASSQEGAFYEQYF.

This clonotype was seen more than once but under ten times. The genes are TRBV7-2 and TRBJ2-5; D is perhaps TRBD2 (5 bases). The V gene lost 2 bases and the J gene lost 4 bases, with 11 bases spanning the gap. The CDR3 covers 14 residues. Germline CDR1 reads SGHTA; CDR2 reads FQGNSA. In DNA form, the CDR3 reads TGTGCCAGCAGCTTAAATGGAGGTGGAGAGACCCAGTACTTC. Translating gives CASSLNGGGETQYF.

The CDR3 loop reads CASSVNPRLAQYNEQFF. CDR3 sequence (DNA): TGTGCCAGCAGCGTAAATCCCCGACTAGCCCAGTACAATGAGCAGTTCTTC. The chain has TRBV9 and TRBJ2-1, with 7 bases identical to TRBD2. Per the germline V gene, CDR1 is SGDLS and CDR2 is YYNGEE. V lost 1 base and J lost 4; bases outside the gene matches: 11. The CDR3 totals 17 residues.

The gene calls are TRBV24-1 and TRBJ2-1; TRBD2 is a possible D gene (6 bases). V was shortened by 4 bases and J by 3 bases, with 15 bases between the two germline ends. The CDR3 extends over 16 amino acids. Germline assignment: CDR1 KGHDR and CDR2 SFDVKD. The CDR3 sequence: CATSDRGTVNYNEQFF. The CDR3 nucleotides read TGTGCCACCAGTGACCGGGGGACGGTTAACTACAATGAGCAGTTCTTC.

The chain has TRBV5-1 and TRBJ2-3; 9 nucleotides agree with TRBD2. The ends lost 3 bases at V and 1 base at J; junction bases unmatched: 9. Germline V gives CDR1 SGHRS, CDR2 YFSETQ. This CDR3 has 17 residues. This chain's CDR3 is CASSYGTSSWGTDTQYF. In DNA, the CDR3 is TGCGCCAGCAGCTACGGGACTAGCTCCTGGGGCACAGATACGCAGTATTTT.

The DNA for the CDR3 is TGTGCCAGCAAAGGGACAGAGTACCACACCGGGGAGCTGTTTTTT. Translated: CASKGTEYHTGELFF. The rearrangement links TRBV6-1 to TRBJ2-2; 7 positions agree with TRBD1. The V gene end was trimmed by 7 bases and the J gene end by 3 bases; junction bases not matched to a gene: 8. The CDR3 is made up of 15 amino acids. CDR1 and CDR2 from the germline V gene are MNHNS and SASEGT.

The chain couples TRBV20-1 to TRBJ2-7; D may be TRBD1 (6 bases). The germline V gene encodes CDR1 DFQATT and CDR2 SNEGSKA (reference sequence). This CDR3 region has 17 residues. V lost 3 bases and J lost 1, with 22 bases in between. The CDR3 DNA reads TGCAGTGCTAGGGGTGACAGGAAATTGTATGGGTCCTACGAGCAGTACTTC. Translated: CSARGDRKLYGSYEQYF.

The chain employs TRBV7-9 and TRBJ2-4, with D unclear. With the DNA end fitting TRBJ2-7 better, the J assignment may be wrong. Per the germline V gene, CDR1 is SEHNR and CDR2 is FQNEAQ (reference sequence). This CDR3 is 14 amino acids long. CDR3 coding DNA: TGTGCCAGCAGCTTAGCTGGTGGGATCTACGAGCAGTACTTC. It specifies CASSLAGGIYEQYF.

The chain joins TRBV7-9 to TRBJ1-5; D unclear. The CDR3 spans 13 residues. Trimming stripped 1 base from V and 10 bases from J, with 11 bases between. The V gene's germline CDR1 is SEHNR and CDR2 FQNEAQ (reference sequence). This CDR3 is CASSLEVRQPQHF. CDR3 in DNA: TGTGCCAGCAGCTTAGAGGTTCGGCAACCCCAGCATTTT.

The genes are TRBV18 and TRBJ1-4, with D uncertain. The CDR3 has 11 amino acids. With 2 bases removed from V and 6 bases from J, the gap between germline ends came to 1 base. Germline-derived CDR1 and CDR2 are KGHSH and LQKENI. The DNA of the CDR3 is TGTGCCAGCTCACCAGATGAAAAACTGTTTTTT. Residues: CASSPDEKLFF.

This sequence joins TRBV29-1 and TRBJ2-7; 10 bases align to TRBD2. The length of the CDR3 is 13 residues. J lost 6 bases, V lost 4 bases, and 6 bases had no gene match. The germline CDR1 and CDR2 sequences are SQVTM and ANQGSEA. CDR3 coding DNA: TGCAGCGTTGCGCTAGCGGGAGCTCCCGAGCAGTACTTC. Protein product: CSVALAGAPEQYF.

This clonotype was seen more than once but under ten times. The chain joins TRBV7-9 to TRBJ2-7, with D possibly called TRBD1 or TRBD2 (5 bases each). CDR1 and CDR2 (germline): SEHNR, FQNEAQ (reference sequence). V was trimmed by 4 bases and J by 7 bases, leaving 17 bases between them. This CDR3 is 14 amino acids long. The CDR3, as DNA: TGTGCCAGCAGCTCGGGGCCGGGAACGGAGGAGCAGTACTTC. Its translation: CASSSGPGTEEQYF.

The J gene is TRBJ1-2, the V gene TRBV6-5; TRBD1 aligns across 9 bases. This CDR3 is built from 16 residues. V shed 0 bases and J 0 bases; nucleotides not matched to a gene: 2. Germline V CDR1 and CDR2: MNHEY, SVGAGI. CDR3 region: CASSYSTGGPNYGYTF. CDR3 sequence (DNA): TGTGCCAGCAGTTACTCAACAGGGGGCCCTAACTATGGCTACACCTTC.

This clonotype was seen more than once but under ten times. The rearrangement uses TRBV12-3 or TRBV12-4 and TRBJ1-5; unclear D gene. The CDR3 length is 15 residues. Trimming removed 5 bases at V and 1 base at J, with 12 bases between. For the CDR3, the DNA is TGTGCCAGCAGTCCGGACGGTCGAAGCAATCAGCCCCAGCATTTT. Translated, it gives CASSPDGRSNQPQHF.

CDR3 amino acids: CASSLGTSGSSSYEQYF. CDR3 DNA: TGCGCCAGCAGCTTGGGGACTAGCGGGAGCTCCTCCTACGAGCAGTACTTC. The genes are TRBV5-1 and TRBJ2-1; 13 nucleotides line up with TRBD2. Near its end, the DNA agrees better with TRBJ2-7, so the J call may be wrong. The length of the CDR3 is 17 residues. CDR1 is SGHRS and CDR2 is YFSETQ in the germline V gene.

The chain has TRBV7-9 and TRBJ1-2, with D unclear. The V end was cut by 3 bases, the J end by 3 bases, with 20 bases between. Per the germline V gene, CDR1 is SEHNR and CDR2 is FQNEAQ (reference sequence). The CDR3 covers 17 residues. The CDR3, as DNA: TGTGCCAGCAGCTTCGGGGTTCCACTATCCCGAGACTATGGCTACACCTTC. The encoded protein is CASSFGVPLSRDYGYTF. The full variable domain, completed using reference TRBV7-9 and TRBJ1-2, is DTGVSQNPRHKITKRGQNVTFRCDPISEHNRLYWYRQTLGQGPEFLTYFQNEAQLEKSRLLSDRFSAERPKGSFSTLEIQRTEQGDSAMYLCASSFGVPLSRDYGYTFGSGTRLTVV.

The CDR3 region is CASSYSGGLGNEQFF. As DNA, the CDR3 is TGTGCCAGCAGTTACTCGGGGGGATTGGGCAATGAGCAGTTCTTC. The chain carries TRBV6-5 and TRBJ2-1; a weak D match, TRBD2 (6 bases). The CDR3 extends over 15 amino acids. Trimming shortened V by 0 bases and J by 6 bases, and 12 bases separated the two germline ends. Germline loops: CDR1 MNHEY, CDR2 SVGAGI.

This clonotype has just a few counts. The chain joins TRBV7-9 to TRBJ2-1, with 7 bases lining up with TRBD2. The CDR3 runs 16 residues. J lost 8 bases, V lost 1 base, and 11 bases had no gene match. Per germline, CDR1 SEHNR and CDR2 FQNEAQ (reference sequence). CDR3 in amino acids: CASSLDVWGGSDEQFF. The CDR3 DNA reads as TGTGCCAGCAGCTTAGATGTATGGGGAGGGTCGGATGAGCAGTTCTTC.

The chain links TRBV12-3 or TRBV12-4 to TRBJ1-5; D perhaps matches TRBD1 (6 bases). The CDR3 is made up of 17 amino acids. V gave up 5 bases and J gave up 1 base, with 18 bases separating them. CDR3 nucleotides: TGTGCCAGCAGTCCCTTGCGGGGGCCTACGAGCAATCAGCCCCAGCATTTT. As protein: CASSPLRGPTSNQPQHF.

The chain couples TRBV4-1 to TRBJ1-1; no firm D call. The CDR3 has 15 residues. Germline V gene sequence: CDR1 MGHRA, CDR2 YSYEKL. Trimming removed 0 bases at V and 1 base at J, with 9 bases between. The CDR3 is CASSQDLGRNTEAFF. DNA of the CDR3: TGCGCCAGCAGCCAAGATCTGGGGAGGAACACTGAAGCTTTCTTT.

This chain uses TRBV6-5 with TRBJ2-5; TRBD1 might be the D (5 bases). V was trimmed by 4 bases and J by 5 bases, leaving 17 bases between them. Germline CDR1 MNHEY, CDR2 SVGAGI. This CDR3 comprises 15 residues. The CDR3 protein is CASSLTGAPRETQYF. In DNA, the CDR3 is TGTGCCAGCAGTTTAACTGGGGCGCCCCGGGAGACCCAGTACTTC.

The chain combines TRBV27 with TRBJ1-2; TRBD1 might be the D (6 bases). The CDR3 spans 15 residues. Germline V lookup: CDR1 MNHEY, CDR2 SMNVEV (reference sequence). Trimming left V 6 bases short and J 4 bases short, with 18 bases between. The CDR3 sequence: CASSQRGTKPYGYTF. In nucleotides, the CDR3 is TGTGCCAGCAGCCAACGGGGGACAAAACCCTATGGCTACACCTTC.

The chain uses TRBV7-8 and TRBJ1-2; 9 bases line up with TRBD1. CDR3 length: 16 amino acids. The V gene's germline CDR1 is SGHVS and CDR2 FQNEAQ. V shed 5 bases and J 2 bases; nucleotides not matched to a gene: 9. The CDR3 nucleotides are TGTGCCAGCAGCCTGGACAGGGGTACCTCCAACTATGGCTACACCTTC. Protein product: CASSLDRGTSNYGYTF.

This clonotype was detected only a few times. This chain uses TRBV28 with TRBJ2-2; D unresolved. Trimming removed 4 bases at V and 4 bases at J, with 16 bases between. CDR3 length: 16 residues. Looked up from germline, CDR1 is MDHEN and CDR2 is SYDVKM. The CDR3 here is CASSSDDKGSTGELFF. Here the CDR3 DNA reads TGTGCCAGCAGTTCCGATGACAAGGGTAGCACCGGGGAGCTGTTTTTT.

The chain couples TRBV20-1 to TRBJ2-3; TRBD2 matches at 7 bases. The CDR3 covers 15 residues. J lost 2 bases, V lost 4 bases, and 9 bases had no gene match. Germline V lookup: CDR1 DFQATT, CDR2 SNEGSKA (reference sequence). Here the CDR3 DNA reads TGCAGTGCTAAGACGGCTCTAGCGGCCACAGATACGCAGTATTTT. This codes for CSAKTALAATDTQYF.